This is a list of T cell receptor beta chains from one sample in a study of spatial heterogeneity in lung cancer. TCRdb ran MiXCR on the 5' RACE reads and lists one entry per CDR3 protein. This table has tens of thousands of distinct CDR3 sequences, approximately 12% appearing once. The specimen comprised PBMCs, sampled at surgery. These receptor sequences come from a male donor with early-stage non-small cell lung cancer. CDR3s include the opening cysteine and the closing phenylalanine or tryptophan. The D gene is left open where the match is weak. Only part of the rows carry a size: once, few, many, or a class if the clone is expanded.

J	D	size	V	DNA	CDR3
TRBJ2-3	TRBD2	.	TRBV20-1	TGCAGTGCTAGAGTGGGCGGGAGAGGCACAGATACGCAGTATTTT	CSARVGGRGTDTQYF
TRBJ1-1	.	many	TRBV4-3	TGCGCCAGCAGCCAAGAGATAGGGGTGAACACTGAAGCTTTCTTT	CASSQEIGVNTEAFF
TRBJ2-1	TRBD2	few	TRBV27	TGTGCCAGCAGTGAAACACTAGCGGGGGCAGTGGGTGAGCAGTTCTTC	CASSETLAGAVGEQFF
TRBJ1-1	TRBD1	few	TRBV6-2/TRBV6-3	TGTGCCAGCAGTTACGCTCGACAGGGTATGAACACTGAAGCTTTCTTT	CASSYARQGMNTEAFF
TRBJ2-7	TRBD2	.	TRBV7-2	TGTGCCAGCAGCGCGGGACTAGCGGGCACCTACGAGCAGTACTTC	CASSAGLAGTYEQYF
TRBJ1-6	.	.	TRBV7-2	TGTGCCAGCAGCTTAGACGTCTCCCCCAGAACTAATTCACCCCTCCACTTT	CASSLDVSPRTNSPLHF
TRBJ2-5	.	many	TRBV5-1	TGCGCCAGCAGCTTGGGACCCAGCTCGGAGACCCAGTACTTC	CASSLGPSSETQYF
TRBJ2-5	.	few	TRBV6-5	TGTGCCAGCAGACCCGGACAGCCCCGAGAGACCCAGTACTTC	CASRPGQPRETQYF
TRBJ2-3	TRBD2	.	TRBV7-2	TGTGCCAGCAGTCCACCGGGACTATTAACAGATACGCAGTATTTT	CASSPPGLLTDTQYF
TRBJ1-5	.	.	TRBV9	TGTGCCAGCAGCGTGCTAGGGGATAGCAATCAGCCCCAGCATTTT	CASSVLGDSNQPQHF
TRBJ2-1	TRBD2	many	TRBV6-1	TGTGCCAGCAGTGGGCAGGGAGCCCTGGCGGGAGGGTCCTACAATGAGCAGTTCTTC	CASSGQGALAGGSYNEQFF
TRBJ2-5	.	few	TRBV28	TGTGCCAGCAGTTTATCGGGAGTAAGGACCCAGTACTTC	CASSLSGVRTQYF
TRBJ2-7	TRBD2	few	TRBV5-4	TGTGCCAGCAGCATCCGAGCGGGGGGGCCCTACGAGCAGTACTTC	CASSIRAGGPYEQYF
TRBJ2-1	TRBD2	few	TRBV18	TGTGCCAGCTCACCCTTGACTAGCGGGAGCTACAATGAGCAGTTCTTC	CASSPLTSGSYNEQFF
TRBJ2-1	.	.	TRBV19	TGTGCCAGTGGAACCGGATCGGAGGTGAATGAGCAGTTCTTC	CASGTGSEVNEQFF
TRBJ2-7	.	many	TRBV28	TGTGCCAGCACCCGGGACCTATCAACTTACGAGCAGTACTTC	CASTRDLSTYEQYF
TRBJ1-1	.	.	TRBV12-3/TRBV12-4	TGTGCCAGCACTGGGCGGGGGCAGAGCACTGAAGCTTTCTTT	CASTGRGQSTEAFF
TRBJ2-1	TRBD1	.	TRBV27	TGTGCCAGCAGTTGGACAGGGTTGGCTTCGGTCTACAATGAGCAGTTCTTC	CASSWTGLASVYNEQFF
TRBJ2-5	TRBD2	many	TRBV11-1	TGTGCCAGCAGCCGGGGACTAGCGGGAGAGACCCAGTACTTC	CASSRGLAGETQYF
TRBJ1-1	TRBD1	few	TRBV6-6	TGTGCCAGCAGTTACTCGGGTCAGGGGGCGCGCACTGAAGCTTTCTTT	CASSYSGQGARTEAFF
TRBJ2-7	TRBD2	many	TRBV28	TGTGCCAGCAGTTTATTAGCGGGGAGCTACGAGCAGTACTTC	CASSLLAGSYEQYF
TRBJ2-1	TRBD2	many	TRBV7-9	TGTGCCAGCAGCTTAGCGGGAGGGCCCTACAATGAGCAGTTCTTC	CASSLAGGPYNEQFF
TRBJ2-1	.	few	TRBV7-8	TGTGCCAGCAGCTTAGCGGGGTTCTACAATGAGCAGTTCTTC	CASSLAGFYNEQFF
TRBJ2-4	.	few	TRBV3-1	TGTGCCAGCAGCCAAATGGGGAGCCCTCTAGCCAAAAACATTCAGTACTTC	CASSQMGSPLAKNIQYF
TRBJ2-3	TRBD1	.	TRBV11-3	TGTGCCAGCAGCTCGGGGACAGGGGGTACAGATACGCAGTATTTT	CASSSGTGGTDTQYF
TRBJ2-2	.	few	TRBV20-1	TGCAGTGCTAGCGCCACGGGGGCCGGGGAGCTGTTTTTT	CSASATGAGELFF
TRBJ2-5	.	few	TRBV28	TGTGCCAGCAGATCTGCAGGTACTTTGGAGACCCAGTACTTC	CASRSAGTLETQYF
TRBJ2-7	.	.	TRBV24-1	TGTGCCACCAGCGCGCCCGAGATCCCCTACGAGCAGTACTTC	CATSAPEIPYEQYF
TRBJ1-4	.	.	TRBV20-1	TGCAGTGCTAGATGGACTAATGAAAAACTGTTTTTT	CSARWTNEKLFF
TRBJ2-2	TRBD2	few	TRBV7-2	TGTGCCAGCAGCCTGAATCGGGACTATTCCCTCACCGGGGAGCTGTTTTTT	CASSLNRDYSLTGELFF
TRBJ2-1	TRBD2	.	TRBV20-1	TGCAGTGCTAGAGAACAGGCTAGCGGGAATTACAATGAGCAGTTCTTC	CSAREQASGNYNEQFF
TRBJ1-1	.	few	TRBV29-1	TGCAGCGTTGAAGGGGCTAGCACTGAAGCTTTCTTT	CSVEGASTEAFF
TRBJ2-1	TRBD1	.	TRBV5-6	TGTGCCAGCATCGAACAGGGGGCGTGGAATGAGCAGTTCTTC	CASIEQGAWNEQFF
TRBJ2-6	.	.	TRBV4-1	TGCGCCAGCAGCCAAGAGGTGTTCTCTGGGGCCAACGTCCTGACTTTC	CASSQEVFSGANVLTF
TRBJ2-3	TRBD2	many	TRBV5-1	TGCGCCAGCAGCTTGGTTACTAGCGGGGGCACAGATACGCAGTATTTT	CASSLVTSGGTDTQYF